What follows are 31 T cell receptor beta chains derived from one specimen sequenced in a study of vaccination and CD4 T cells after COVID-19. Treatment denoted: approximately 9-day PBMC culture with coronavirus spike peptide pools or control peptides (ViraFEST assay). Scientists ran DNA taken from cultured CD4+ T cells through the Oncomine TCR Beta short-read assay for sequencing. TCRdb recomputed calls from the PCR reads with MiXCR, one row per CDR3 protein. The table shows approximately 7,900 distinct CDR3 sequences, with 20% to 25% occurring only once. What these receptors recognize is not known. Material: CD4+ T cells from blood, cultured in vitro, obtained after SARS-CoV-2 vaccination. The receptor source for this set is a human donor who had recovered from COVID-19.

This clonotype is labeled medium-sized (0.01 to 0.1%). The J gene is TRBJ2-7, the V gene TRBV7-2; perhaps TRBD1 as D (5 bases). The germline V gene encodes CDR1 SGHTA and CDR2 FQGNSA. The CDR3 runs to 17 residues. Trimming cost V 0 bases and J 0 bases, with 15 bases left between them. In DNA, the CDR3 is TGTGCCAGCAGCTTAGCTTCGAGGCAGGACATCTCCTACGAGCAGTACTTC. Protein: CASSLASRQDISYEQYF.

The chain has TRBV19 and TRBJ1-2; D is unclear. V was shortened by 7 bases and J by 4 bases, with 19 bases between the two germline ends. Per the germline V gene, CDR1 is LNHDA and CDR2 is SQIVND (reference sequence). The CDR3 loop spans 15 amino acids. The CDR3 DNA reads as TGTGCCAGTAAGCCCCAGGTCGGAGGGTCCTATGGCTACACCTTC. This gives the protein CASKPQVGGSYGYTF.

The chain has TRBV27 and TRBJ2-1, with unresolved D. Germline V gene sequence: CDR1 MNHEY, CDR2 SMNVEV (reference sequence). The CDR3 covers 16 residues. V gave up 5 bases and J gave up 0 bases, with 14 bases separating them. The CDR3 is CASSLASATSYNEQFF. CDR3 bases: TGTGCCAGCAGTCTCGCATCAGCGACCTCCTACAATGAGCAGTTCTTC.

The rearrangement joins TRBV6-5 to TRBJ2-1; unclear D gene. Germline-derived CDR1 and CDR2 are MNHEY and SVGAGI. V lost 4 bases and J 6 bases, leaving 13 bases between the germline ends. The CDR3 has 14 amino acids. The CDR3 reads CASSLTTYLNEQFF. DNA of the CDR3: TGTGCCAGCAGTTTGACAACTTACCTCAATGAGCAGTTCTTC.

V gene TRBV6-1 combines with J gene TRBJ1-1, with D unresolved. There are 15 residues in the CDR3. Germline-derived CDR1 and CDR2 are MNHNS and SASEGT. V lost 7 bases and J 4 bases, leaving 19 bases between the germline ends. CDR3 in amino acids: CASITPDRGFTEAFF. In nucleotides, the CDR3 is TGTGCCAGCATTACGCCAGACCGGGGATTCACTGAAGCTTTCTTT.

In its sample, this clonotype ranks as medium-sized (0.01 to 0.1%). This chain uses TRBV6-1 with TRBJ2-7; 12 bases match TRBD2. This CDR3 contains 14 residues. CDR1 and CDR2 from the germline V gene are MNHNS and SASEGT. V gave up 8 bases and J gave up 3 bases; unmatched junction bases: 5. CDR3 in amino acids: CASCGLAGFYEQYF. DNA of the CDR3: TGTGCCAGCTGTGGACTAGCGGGATTCTACGAGCAGTACTTC.

This clonotype was counted a few times. V is TRBV11-3 and J is TRBJ2-7; possibly TRBD2 for D (5 bases). Trimming took off 4 bases at V and 1 base at J, with 8 bases between the two ends. Germline CDR1 is SGHNT and CDR2 is YENEEA. The CDR3 is 13 amino acids. CDR3 nucleotides: TGTGCCAGCAGCTGGGAGTATTCCTACGAGCAGTACTTC. Translated: CASSWEYSYEQYF.

By proportion, this clonotype is medium-sized. The V call is TRBV10-1, the J call TRBJ2-5, with D perhaps matching TRBD1 or TRBD2 (5 bases each). Between the trimmed V and J ends, which lost 4 bases and 4 bases, there was a span of 19 bases. CDR3 length: 16 residues. Germline V gene sequence: CDR1 WNHNN, CDR2 SYGVQD (reference sequence). CDR3 coding DNA: TGCGCCAGCAGTGCGGCTCCCGGGACGAGCTTAGAGACCCAGTACTTC. This gives the protein CASSAAPGTSLETQYF.

Judged by abundance, this clonotype is medium-sized. This chain connects TRBV7-9 to TRBJ2-7; 8 bases align to TRBD1. Germline V gives CDR1 SEHNR, CDR2 FQNEAQ (reference sequence). The CDR3 spans 14 residues. V lost 6 bases and J lost 3; bases outside the gene matches: 7. For the CDR3, the DNA is TGTGCCAGCAGTCGGGACAGGTGGAACTACGAGCAGTACTTC. It encodes CASSRDRWNYEQYF.

In this sample, this clonotype turned up a few times. The chain has TRBV19 and TRBJ2-3, with D maybe TRBD1 (5 bases). The V and J ends lost 3 bases and 2 bases respectively, with 12 bases between them. CDR1 is LNHDA, CDR2 SQIVND, per germline (reference sequence). This CDR3 comprises 15 residues. CDR3: CASSIGVQATDTQYF. The CDR3 DNA reads as TGTGCCAGTAGTATTGGCGTACAGGCCACAGATACGCAGTATTTT. The variable domain in full, completed from reference TRBV19 and TRBJ2-3, reads DGGITQSPKYLFRKEGQNVTLSCEQNLNHDAMYWYRQDPGQGLRLIYYSQIVNDFQKGDIAEGYSVSREKKESFPLTVTSAQKNPTAFYLCASSIGVQATDTQYFGPGTRLTVL.

This clonotype is termed medium-sized (0.01 to 0.1%). The chain recombines TRBV20-1 with TRBJ2-7, with a possible D match to TRBD2 (6 bases). V was shortened by 0 bases and J by 0 bases, with 18 bases between the two germline ends. The CDR3 has 17 residues. Germline CDR1 DFQATT, CDR2 SNEGSKA (reference sequence). The CDR3 here is CSARDSGSGRSSYEQYF. CDR3 DNA sequence: TGCAGTGCTAGAGATTCAGGGTCCGGGAGAAGCTCCTACGAGCAGTACTTC.

The chain carries TRBV5-1 and TRBJ2-7, with 11 bases aligning to TRBD1. Trimming removed 6 bases from V and 5 bases from J; junction bases left unmatched: 10. The CDR3 is 15 amino acids. Germline V gene sequence: CDR1 SGHRS, CDR2 YFSETQ. CDR3 sequence reads: CASTPWGQGVHEQYF. CDR3 sequence (DNA): TGCGCCAGCACTCCCTGGGGACAGGGGGTCCACGAGCAGTACTTC.

CDR3 bases: TGTGCCAGCAGTTCCGGGACAGCCTATGGCTACACCTTC. Encoded protein: CASSSGTAYGYTF. The J gene is TRBJ1-2, the V gene TRBV28; 7 nucleotides match TRBD1. This CDR3 contains 13 residues. Trimming took 4 bases from V and 4 from J; bases not matched to a gene: 3. Germline CDR1 MDHEN, CDR2 SYDVKM.

This chain uses TRBV6-1 with TRBJ1-5; D is perhaps TRBD1 (5 bases). Trimming stripped 8 bases from V and 7 bases from J, with 18 bases between. CDR1 is MNHNS, CDR2 SASEGT, per germline. This CDR3 region has 14 residues. The CDR3 nucleotides read TGTGCCAGCGATAAGGGTGGAGGGGAACAGCCCCAGCATTTT. Amino acids: CASDKGGGEQPQHF.

This clonotype is termed large (0.1 to 1%). The chain carries TRBV6-1 and TRBJ1-5, with a possible D match to TRBD1 (6 bases). Looked up from germline, CDR1 is MNHNS and CDR2 is SASEGT. There are 15 residues in the CDR3. Trimming cost V 6 bases and J 0 bases, with 12 bases left between them. The CDR3 DNA reads TGTGCCAGCAGGCCTACAGGGACTAGCAATCAGCCCCAGCATTTT. Translation: CASRPTGTSNQPQHF.

By share, this clonotype counts as medium-sized (0.01 to 0.1%). The chain is built from TRBV20-1 and TRBJ2-3; 9 nucleotides agree with TRBD2. V dropped 6 bases and J dropped 1; count of bases not matched to a gene: 8. The CDR3 contains 15 residues. The germline V gene has CDR1 DFQATT and CDR2 SNEGSKA (reference sequence). The CDR3 reads CSAGAGGYGTDTQYF. The CDR3, as DNA: TGCAGTGCCGGGGCGGGAGGGTACGGCACAGATACGCAGTATTTT.

CDR3 region: CASTLNRGNQPQHF. CDR3 bases: TGTGCCAGCACTCTCAACAGGGGCAATCAGCCCCAGCATTTT. V is TRBV12-3 or TRBV12-4 and J is TRBJ1-5; possibly TRBD1 for D (6 bases). V gave up 7 bases and J gave up 2 bases, with 12 bases separating them. CDR3 length: 14 residues.

The chain has TRBV7-2 and TRBJ1-1; TRBD1 aligns across 7 bases. Germline CDR1 reads SGHTA; CDR2 reads FQGNSA. Germline trimming cut 7 bases from V and 6 bases from J; bases unmatched to any gene: 14. The CDR3 is 15 amino acids. CDR3 residues: CASMRRQGGGSEAFF. CDR3 in DNA: TGTGCCAGCATGCGTAGACAGGGAGGGGGATCTGAAGCTTTCTTT. Supplemented by reference TRBV7-2 and TRBJ1-1, the full variable domain reads GAGVSQSPSNKVTEKGKDVELRCDPISGHTALYWYRQSLGQGLEFLIYFQGNSAPDKSGLPSDRFSAERTGGSVSTLTIQRTQQEDSAVYLCASMRRQGGGSEAFFGQGTRLTVV.

Relative to its sample, this clonotype is medium-sized. This chain links TRBV20-1 with TRBJ1-6; possibly TRBD1 for D (6 bases). The V gene's germline CDR1 is DFQATT and CDR2 SNEGSKA (reference sequence). Between the trimmed V and J ends, which lost 1 base and 4 bases, there was a span of 14 bases. There are 16 residues in the CDR3. Here the CDR3 DNA reads TGCAGTGCTAGAGCGGGGGCTGCCGCGTATAATTCACCCCTCCACTTT. It is translated as CSARAGAAAYNSPLHF.

The V call is TRBV10-3, the J call TRBJ2-1; 13 bases match TRBD2. This CDR3 comprises 19 residues. Germline CDR1 reads ENHRY; CDR2 reads SYGVKD. Losses at the gene ends were 3 bases for V and 6 bases for J; bases not matched to a gene: 14. CDR3 sequence: CAISERTSGSTAAVNEQFF. The CDR3 DNA reads TGTGCCATCAGTGAAAGGACTAGCGGGAGTACGGCAGCTGTCAATGAGCAGTTCTTC.

This clonotype was detected a few times. CDR3 sequence: CASTYGTEAFF. CDR3 DNA sequence: TGTGCCAGCACCTACGGGACTGAAGCTTTCTTT. The V call is TRBV28, the J call TRBJ1-1; D is ambiguous. V was shortened by 7 bases and J by 5 bases, with 8 bases between the two germline ends. Germline CDR1 reads MDHEN; CDR2 reads SYDVKM. The CDR3 totals 11 residues.

The table lists this clonotype with a few counts. CDR3 DNA: TGTGCCAGCACCGAACGAGGGTCGACCTATGGCTACACCTTC. This translates into CASTERGSTYGYTF. The rearrangement joins TRBV28 to TRBJ1-2; D gene uncertain. Looked up from germline, CDR1 is MDHEN and CDR2 is SYDVKM. The CDR3 extends over 14 amino acids. V lost 7 bases to trimming and J lost 4 bases, with 16 bases between them.

This clonotype has just a few counts. This CDR3 reads CSARDGGKSADYGYTF. CDR3 coding DNA: TGCAGTGCTAGAGATGGGGGAAAGTCAGCCGACTATGGCTACACCTTC. The chain links TRBV20-1 to TRBJ1-2, with D possibly being TRBD1 (5 bases). V was shortened by 0 bases and J by 3 bases, with 17 bases between the two germline ends. This CDR3 region has 16 residues. Per germline, CDR1 DFQATT and CDR2 SNEGSKA (reference sequence).

This chain links TRBV5-4 with TRBJ2-7; D unclear. Germline CDR1 and CDR2: SGHNT and YYREEE (reference sequence). This CDR3 has 14 residues. V lost 4 bases and J lost 0, with 11 bases in between. CDR3 in DNA: TGTGCCAGCAGCACCGGGTCCAGCTCCTACGAGCAGTACTTC. Its protein is CASSTGSSSYEQYF.

This clonotype counts as medium-sized (0.01 to 0.1%). In nucleotides, the CDR3 is TGTGCCATCAGCAGTATGGGGCTAGGGTCCTACGAGCAGTACTTC. It translates to CAISSMGLGSYEQYF. The chain uses TRBV10-3 and TRBJ2-7; tentative D call: TRBD1 (5 bases). Trimming removed 6 bases from V and 1 base from J, with 16 bases in between. There are 15 residues in the CDR3. Germline-derived CDR1 and CDR2 are ENHRY and SYGVKD.

The J gene is TRBJ2-3, the V gene TRBV6-1, with 9 bases identical to TRBD1. CDR3 length: 16 residues. The V and J ends lost 4 bases and 4 bases, in that order; junction bases with no gene match: 9. Looked up from germline, CDR1 is MNHNS and CDR2 is SASEGT. The CDR3 coding sequence is TGTGCCAGCAGTGCTGGGACAGGGTCCTCTCCAGATACGCAGTATTTT. This codes for CASSAGTGSSPDTQYF.

The table lists this clonotype with a few counts. This chain links TRBV2 with TRBJ1-2; 7 bases are shared with TRBD1. The CDR3 consists of 11 residues. Germline trimming cut 10 bases from V and 8 bases from J; bases unmatched to any gene: 7. Germline V gene sequence: CDR1 SNHLY, CDR2 FYNNEI. The CDR3 reads CATDRDGGYTF. The CDR3 DNA reads as TGTGCCACAGACAGGGATGGCGGCTACACCTTC.

The chain couples TRBV27 to TRBJ1-2; D remains ambiguous. Per the germline V gene, CDR1 is MNHEY and CDR2 is SMNVEV (reference sequence). The CDR3 totals 14 residues. Trimming removed 2 bases at V and 4 bases at J, with 11 bases between. CDR3 DNA: TGTGCCAGCAGTTTAAACAGAGATGCCTATGGCTACACCTTC. This sequence encodes CASSLNRDAYGYTF.

This clonotype counts as medium-sized (0.01 to 0.1%). V is TRBV20-1 and J is TRBJ1-2, with D possibly matching TRBD1 (5 bases). This CDR3 is built from 12 residues. V lost 3 bases and J 4 bases, leaving 9 bases between the germline ends. Germline CDR1 DFQATT, CDR2 SNEGSKA (reference sequence). CDR3 amino acids: CSASEQVYGYTF. CDR3 DNA: TGCAGTGCTAGTGAACAGGTCTATGGCTACACCTTC.

A single count supports this clonotype. The chain couples TRBV5-1 to TRBJ2-7; TRBD1 aligns across 8 bases. CDR1 is SGHRS and CDR2 is YFSETQ in the germline V gene. Losses at the gene ends were 4 bases for V and 2 bases for J; bases not matched to a gene: 14. CDR3 length equals 17 residues. This chain's CDR3 is CASSPRPSGGAAYEQYF. CDR3 nucleotide sequence: TGCGCCAGCAGCCCACGACCTTCAGGGGGCGCGGCCTACGAGCAGTACTTC.

This chain connects TRBV19 to TRBJ2-7, with 9 positions matching TRBD1. CDR1 is LNHDA, CDR2 SQIVND, per germline (reference sequence). V lost 9 bases, J lost 6 bases, and 12 bases stayed unmatched. The CDR3 totals 14 residues. The CDR3 loop is CASRGGDRASEQYF. In DNA, the CDR3 is TGTGCCAGCAGAGGTGGGGACAGGGCCTCCGAGCAGTACTTC.